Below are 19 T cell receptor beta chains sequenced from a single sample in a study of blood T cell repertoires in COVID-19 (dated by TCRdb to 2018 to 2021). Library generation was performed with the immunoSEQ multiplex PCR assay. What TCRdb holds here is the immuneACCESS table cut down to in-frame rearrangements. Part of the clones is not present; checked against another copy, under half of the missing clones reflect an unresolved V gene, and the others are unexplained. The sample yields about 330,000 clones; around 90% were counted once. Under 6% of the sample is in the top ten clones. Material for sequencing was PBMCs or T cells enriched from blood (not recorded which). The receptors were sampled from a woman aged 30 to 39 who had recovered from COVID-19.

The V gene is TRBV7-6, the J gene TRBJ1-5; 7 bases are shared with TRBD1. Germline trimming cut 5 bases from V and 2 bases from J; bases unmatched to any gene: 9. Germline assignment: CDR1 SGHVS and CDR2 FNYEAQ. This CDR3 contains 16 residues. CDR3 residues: CASSPITGVRNQPQHF. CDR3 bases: TGTGCCAGCAGCCCAATCACAGGGGTTCGCAATCAGCCCCAGCATTTT.

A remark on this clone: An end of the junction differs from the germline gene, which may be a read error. CDR3 in amino acids: CATSARGGSNQPQHF. The CDR3 coding sequence is TGTGCCACCTCAGCAAGGGGGGGAAGCAATCAGCCCCAGCATTTT. The rearrangement links TRBV18 to TRBJ1-5; possibly TRBD1 for D (6 bases). The germline gives CDR1 KGHSH, CDR2 LQKENI. This CDR3 has 15 residues.

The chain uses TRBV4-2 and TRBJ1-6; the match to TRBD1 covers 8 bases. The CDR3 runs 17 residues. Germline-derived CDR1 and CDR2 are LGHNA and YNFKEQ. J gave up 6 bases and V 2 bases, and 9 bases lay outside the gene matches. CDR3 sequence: CASSQIIRDRLNSPLHF. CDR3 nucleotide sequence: TGTGCCAGCAGCCAAATAATACGGGACAGGCTTAATTCACCCCTCCACTTT.

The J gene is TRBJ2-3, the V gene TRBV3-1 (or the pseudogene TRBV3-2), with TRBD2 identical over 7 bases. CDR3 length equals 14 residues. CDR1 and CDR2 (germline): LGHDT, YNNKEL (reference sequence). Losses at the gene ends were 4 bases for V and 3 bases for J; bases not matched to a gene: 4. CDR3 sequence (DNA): TGTGCCAGCAGCCTCGGAGCGGGGACAGATACGCAGTATTTT. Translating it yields CASSLGAGTDTQYF.

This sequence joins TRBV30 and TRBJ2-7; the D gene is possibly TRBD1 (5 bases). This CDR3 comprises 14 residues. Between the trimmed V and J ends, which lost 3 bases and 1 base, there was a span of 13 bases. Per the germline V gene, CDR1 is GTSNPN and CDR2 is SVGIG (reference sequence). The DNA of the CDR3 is TGTGCCTGGAGCCCAGGGATTGGATCCTACGAGCAGTACTTC. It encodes CAWSPGIGSYEQYF.

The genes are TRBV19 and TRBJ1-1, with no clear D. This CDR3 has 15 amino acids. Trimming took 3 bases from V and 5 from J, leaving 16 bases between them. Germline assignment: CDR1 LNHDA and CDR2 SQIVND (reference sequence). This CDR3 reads CASSISGFSGTEAFF. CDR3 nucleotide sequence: TGTGCCAGTAGTATCTCCGGGTTCTCTGGGACTGAAGCTTTCTTT.

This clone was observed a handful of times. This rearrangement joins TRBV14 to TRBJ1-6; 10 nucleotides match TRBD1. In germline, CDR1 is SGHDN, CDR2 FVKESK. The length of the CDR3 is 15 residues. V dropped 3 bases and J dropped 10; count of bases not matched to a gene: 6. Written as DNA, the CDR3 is TGTGCCAGCAGCCACCGGACAGGGGGAGTCTCACCCCTCCACTTT. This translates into CASSHRTGGVSPLHF.

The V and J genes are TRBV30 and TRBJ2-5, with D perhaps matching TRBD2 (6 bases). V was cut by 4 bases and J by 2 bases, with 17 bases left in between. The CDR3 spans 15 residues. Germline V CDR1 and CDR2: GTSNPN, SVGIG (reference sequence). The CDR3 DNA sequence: TGTGCCTGGACCCCGGCGGGGCAACTACAAGAGACCCAGTACTTC. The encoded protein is CAWTPAGQLQETQYF. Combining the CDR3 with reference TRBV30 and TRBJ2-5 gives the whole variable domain SQTIHQWPATLVQPVGSPLSLECTVEGTSNPNLYWYRQAAGRGLQLLFYSVGIGQISSEVPQNLSASRPQDRQFILSSKKLLLSDSGFYLCAWTPAGQLQETQYFGPGTRLLVL.

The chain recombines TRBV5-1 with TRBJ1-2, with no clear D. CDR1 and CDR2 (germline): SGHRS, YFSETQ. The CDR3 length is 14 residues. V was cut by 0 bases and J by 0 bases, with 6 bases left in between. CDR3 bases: TGCGCCAGCAGCTTGGACACGACTAACTATGGCTACACCTTC. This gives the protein CASSLDTTNYGYTF.

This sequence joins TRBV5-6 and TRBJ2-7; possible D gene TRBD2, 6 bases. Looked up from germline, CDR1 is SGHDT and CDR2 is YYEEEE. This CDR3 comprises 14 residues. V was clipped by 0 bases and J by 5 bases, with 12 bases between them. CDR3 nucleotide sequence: TGTGCCAGCAGCTTGGCCTTGGAGGGAAACGAGCAGTACTTC. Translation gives CASSLALEGNEQYF.

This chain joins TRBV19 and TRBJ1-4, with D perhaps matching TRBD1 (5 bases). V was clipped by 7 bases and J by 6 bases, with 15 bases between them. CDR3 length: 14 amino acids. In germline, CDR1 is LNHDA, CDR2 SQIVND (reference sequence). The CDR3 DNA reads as TGTGCCAGTAAACTTACAGGAGTGGATGAAAAACTGTTTTTT. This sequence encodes CASKLTGVDEKLFF.

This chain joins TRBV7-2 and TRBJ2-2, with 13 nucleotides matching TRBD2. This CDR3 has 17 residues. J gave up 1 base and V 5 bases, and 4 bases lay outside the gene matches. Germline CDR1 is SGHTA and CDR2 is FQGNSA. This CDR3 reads CASSGGTSGENTGELFF. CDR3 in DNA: TGTGCCAGCAGCGGAGGGACTAGCGGGGAGAACACCGGGGAGCTGTTTTTT.

The chain's CDR3 is CASSLSAGPQHF. The CDR3 DNA reads TGTGCCAGCAGCTTATCCGCGGGGCCCCAGCATTTT. The V call is TRBV5-8, the J call TRBJ1-5; no firm D call. With 2 bases removed from V and 9 bases from J, the gap between germline ends came to 9 bases. The CDR3 loop spans 12 amino acids. CDR1 SGHTS and CDR2 YDEGEE come from the germline V gene.

The CDR3 spells CASSPTRGAGNTIYF. DNA for the CDR3: TGTGCCAGCAGCCCTACCCGGGGGGCTGGAAACACCATATATTTT. The rearrangement links TRBV5-5 to TRBJ1-3, with D tentatively TRBD1 (5 bases). Trimming took 4 bases from V and 2 from J, leaving 13 bases between them. This CDR3 is 15 amino acids long. Germline V CDR1 and CDR2: SGHKS, YYEKEE (reference sequence).

The CDR3 sequence: CATSRVTGMNSPLHF. The CDR3 DNA sequence: TGTGCCACCAGCAGAGTAACAGGGATGAATTCACCCCTCCACTTT. The chain links TRBV15 to TRBJ1-6; tentative D call: TRBD1 (6 bases). Trimming took 1 base from V and 7 from J, leaving 11 bases between them. CDR3 size: 15 residues. Germline values: CDR1 LNHNV, CDR2 YYDKDF (reference sequence).

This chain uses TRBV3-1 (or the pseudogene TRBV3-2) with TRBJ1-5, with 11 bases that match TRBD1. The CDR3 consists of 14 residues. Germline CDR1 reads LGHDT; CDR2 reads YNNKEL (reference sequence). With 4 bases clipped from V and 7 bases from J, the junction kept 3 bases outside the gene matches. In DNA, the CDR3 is TGTGCCAGCAGCCCGGGACAGGGGGGCCAGCCCCAGCATTTT. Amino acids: CASSPGQGGQPQHF.

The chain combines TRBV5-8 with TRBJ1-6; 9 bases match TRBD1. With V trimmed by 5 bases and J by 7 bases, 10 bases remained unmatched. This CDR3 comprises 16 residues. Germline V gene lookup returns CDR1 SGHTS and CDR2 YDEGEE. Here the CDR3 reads CASSRTGGSWNSPLHF. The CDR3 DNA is TGTGCCAGCAGTCGAACAGGGGGCTCCTGGAATTCACCCCTCCACTTT.

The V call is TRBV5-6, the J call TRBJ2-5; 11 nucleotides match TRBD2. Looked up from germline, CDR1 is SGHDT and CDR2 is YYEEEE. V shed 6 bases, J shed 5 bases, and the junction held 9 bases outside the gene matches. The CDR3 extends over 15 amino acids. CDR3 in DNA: TGTGCCAGCACCGATAGCGGGGGGGCCTTCGAGACCCAGTACTTC. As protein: CASTDSGGAFETQYF. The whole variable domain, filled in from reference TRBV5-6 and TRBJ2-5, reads DAGVTQSPTHLIKTRGQQVTLRCSPKSGHDTVSWYQQALGQGPQFIFQYYEEEERQRGNFPDRFSGHQFPNYSSELNVNALLLGDSALYLCASTDSGGAFETQYFGPGTRLLVL.

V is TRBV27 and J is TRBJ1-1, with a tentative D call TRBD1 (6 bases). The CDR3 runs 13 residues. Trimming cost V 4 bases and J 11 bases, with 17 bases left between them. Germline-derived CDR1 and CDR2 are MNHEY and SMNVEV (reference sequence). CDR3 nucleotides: TGTGCCAGCAGTTACCGGGGGGGCGGCTGGGCTTTCTTT. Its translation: CASSYRGGGWAFF.